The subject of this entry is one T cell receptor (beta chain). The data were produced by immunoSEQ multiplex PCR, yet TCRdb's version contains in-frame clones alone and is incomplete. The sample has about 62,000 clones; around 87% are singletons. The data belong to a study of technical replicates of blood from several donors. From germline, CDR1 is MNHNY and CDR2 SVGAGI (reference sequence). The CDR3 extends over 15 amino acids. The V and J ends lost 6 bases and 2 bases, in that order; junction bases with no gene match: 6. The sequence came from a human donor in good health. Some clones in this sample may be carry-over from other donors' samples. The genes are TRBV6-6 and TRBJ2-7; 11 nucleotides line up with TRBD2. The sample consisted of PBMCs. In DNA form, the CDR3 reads TGTGCCAGCAGCTTGACTAGCGGGGCCGCCTACGAGCAGTACTTC. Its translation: CASSLTSGAAYEQYF.